The clone carrying this TCR beta chain was found once. No antigen is known for it. Trimming stripped 2 bases from V and 0 bases from J, with 11 bases between. Germline V gene sequence: CDR1 SGHRS, CDR2 YFSETQ. This CDR3 has 15 amino acids. The sample comes from a study of cytomegalovirus exposure and HLA in healthy donors. Findings and caveats of the study: Subsequent analysis of the 120 or so validation repertoires found a tendency for first-cohort TCR clusters to co-occur.

The data were produced by immunoSEQ multiplex PCR, yet TCRdb's version contains in-frame clones alone and is incomplete. Of fewer than 150,000 clones in the sample, 70% to 90% were seen once. Sequencing was carried out using PBMCs. This TCR derives from a woman between 18 and 29 years old in good health and CMV-seropositive. The chain uses TRBV5-1 and TRBJ1-1, with a possible D match to TRBD1 (6 bases). The CDR3 DNA reads as TGCGCCAGCAGCTTCAAGGACAGCATGAACACTGAAGCTTTCTTT. Translation gives CASSFKDSMNTEAFF. The whole variable domain, filled in from reference TRBV5-1 and TRBJ1-1, reads KAGVTQTPRYLIKTRGQQVTLSCSPISGHRSVSWYQQTPGQGLQFLFEYFSETQRNKGNFPGRFSGRQFSNSRSEMNVSTLELGDSALYLCASSFKDSMNTEAFFGQGTRLTVV.